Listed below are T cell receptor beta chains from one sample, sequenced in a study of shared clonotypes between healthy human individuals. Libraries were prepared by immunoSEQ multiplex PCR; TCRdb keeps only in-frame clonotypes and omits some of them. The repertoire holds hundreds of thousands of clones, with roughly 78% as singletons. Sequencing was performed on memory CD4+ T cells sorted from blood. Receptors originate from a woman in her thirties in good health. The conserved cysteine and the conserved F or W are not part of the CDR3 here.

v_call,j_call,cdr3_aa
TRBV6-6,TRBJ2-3,ASSYSAGDTDTQY
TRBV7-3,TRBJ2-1,ASKLTSANNEQF
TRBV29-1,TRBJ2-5,SGLLGFGETQY
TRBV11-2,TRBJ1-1,ASTYEEGEAF
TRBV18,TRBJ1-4,ASSPRGPATNEKLF
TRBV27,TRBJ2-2,ASSQRSNTGELF
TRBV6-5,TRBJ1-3,ASSYSASSGNTIY
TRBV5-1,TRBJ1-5,ASRGTGPNQPQH
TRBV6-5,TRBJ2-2,ASSYQGGNFGELF
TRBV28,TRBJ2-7,ASSPLGTASYEQY
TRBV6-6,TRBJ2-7,ASSRQGSRSYEQY
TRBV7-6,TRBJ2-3,ASSPPARRETDTQY
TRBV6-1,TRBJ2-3,ASRGLRVDTQY
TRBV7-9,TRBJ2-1,ASRLLAGPSLEQF
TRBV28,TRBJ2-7,ASSPRGTVRKTSYEQY
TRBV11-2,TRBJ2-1,ASSLVLPYEQF
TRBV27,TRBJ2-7,ASSFGGTGASEQY
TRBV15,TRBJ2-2,ATSRSAGVTGELF
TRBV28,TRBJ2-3,ASRAAGAGGVTDTQY
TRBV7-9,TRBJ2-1,ASSLSQRSNEQF
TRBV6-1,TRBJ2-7,ASSEGALQY
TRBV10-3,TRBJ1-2,AIKRPNYGYT